This T cell receptor beta chain is from a study of shared clonotypes between healthy human individuals. Deletions cut 11 bases from V and 8 bases from J, with 21 bases between. The CDR3 extends over 13 amino acids. Looked up from germline, CDR1 is MNHEY and CDR2 is SVGAGI. Measured with immunoSEQ multiplex PCR; TCRdb has only the in-frame clones, and not every one. The data contain about 480,000 clones, 79% of them singletons. For this clone: This sequence may be a read error, since a much larger clone differs from it by one base.

This clonotype originated in a woman aged 40 to 50 in good health. Some clones in this sample may be carry-over from other donors' samples. This chain connects TRBV6-5 to TRBJ1-2, with D possibly matching TRBD1 (5 bases). Input material: PBMCs. Here the CDR3 reads CACQRGSTDGYTF. The CDR3 DNA follows: TGTGCCTGCCAAAGGGGTTCTACGGACGGCTACACCTTC.